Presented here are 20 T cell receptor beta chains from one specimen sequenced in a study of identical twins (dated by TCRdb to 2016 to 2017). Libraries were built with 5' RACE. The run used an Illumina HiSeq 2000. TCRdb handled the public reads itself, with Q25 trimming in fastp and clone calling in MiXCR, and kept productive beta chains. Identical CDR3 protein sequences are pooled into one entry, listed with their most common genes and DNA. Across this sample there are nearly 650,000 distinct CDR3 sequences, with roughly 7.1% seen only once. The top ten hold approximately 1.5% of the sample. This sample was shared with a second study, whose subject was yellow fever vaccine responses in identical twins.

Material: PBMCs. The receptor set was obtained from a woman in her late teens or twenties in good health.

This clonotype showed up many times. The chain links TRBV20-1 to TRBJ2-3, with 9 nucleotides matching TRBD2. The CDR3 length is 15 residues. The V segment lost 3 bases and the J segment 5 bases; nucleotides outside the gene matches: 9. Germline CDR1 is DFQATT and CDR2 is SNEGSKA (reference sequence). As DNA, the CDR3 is TGCAGTGCTAGGGCCCTAGCGGGACGGCAAGATACGCAGTATTTT. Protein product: CSARALAGRQDTQYF.

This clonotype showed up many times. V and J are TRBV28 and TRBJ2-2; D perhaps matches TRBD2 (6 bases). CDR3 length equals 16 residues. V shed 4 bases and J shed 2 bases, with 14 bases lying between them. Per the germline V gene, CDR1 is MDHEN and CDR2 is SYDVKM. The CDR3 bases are TGTGCCAGCAGTTCACGTCCCGGGACTAACACCGGGGAGCTGTTTTTT. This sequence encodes CASSSRPGTNTGELFF.

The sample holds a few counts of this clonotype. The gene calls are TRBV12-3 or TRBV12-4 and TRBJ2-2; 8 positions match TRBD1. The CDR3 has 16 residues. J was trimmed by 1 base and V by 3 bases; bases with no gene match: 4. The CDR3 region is CASSFTGTGNTGELFF. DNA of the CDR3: TGTGCCAGCAGTTTCACCGGGACAGGGAACACCGGGGAGCTGTTTTTT.

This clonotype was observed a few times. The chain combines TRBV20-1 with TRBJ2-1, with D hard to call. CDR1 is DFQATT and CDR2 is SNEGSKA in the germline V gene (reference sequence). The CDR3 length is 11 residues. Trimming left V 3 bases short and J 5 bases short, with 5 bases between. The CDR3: CSARDDNEQFF. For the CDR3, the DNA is TGCAGTGCTAGGGACGACAATGAGCAGTTCTTC.

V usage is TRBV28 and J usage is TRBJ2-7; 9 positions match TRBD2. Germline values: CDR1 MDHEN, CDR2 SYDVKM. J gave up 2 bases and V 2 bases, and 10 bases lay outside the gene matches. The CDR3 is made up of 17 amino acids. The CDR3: CASSLRAGGRIPYEQYV. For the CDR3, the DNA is TGTGCCAGCAGTTTAAGGGCGGGGGGGCGGATACCCTACGAGCAGTACGTC.

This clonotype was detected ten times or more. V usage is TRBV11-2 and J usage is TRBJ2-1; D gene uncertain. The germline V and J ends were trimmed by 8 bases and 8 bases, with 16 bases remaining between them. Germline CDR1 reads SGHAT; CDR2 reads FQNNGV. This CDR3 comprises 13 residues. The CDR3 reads CASAASAGDEQFF. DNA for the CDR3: TGTGCCAGCGCCGCTTCGGCCGGTGATGAGCAGTTCTTC.

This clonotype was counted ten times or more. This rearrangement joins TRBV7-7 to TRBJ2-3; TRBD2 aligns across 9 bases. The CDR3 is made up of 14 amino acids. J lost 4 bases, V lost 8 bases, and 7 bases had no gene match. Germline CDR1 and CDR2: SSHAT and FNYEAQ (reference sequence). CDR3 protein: CASAPGLASDTQYF. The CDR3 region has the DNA TGTGCCAGCGCGCCGGGACTAGCATCAGATACGCAGTATTTT.

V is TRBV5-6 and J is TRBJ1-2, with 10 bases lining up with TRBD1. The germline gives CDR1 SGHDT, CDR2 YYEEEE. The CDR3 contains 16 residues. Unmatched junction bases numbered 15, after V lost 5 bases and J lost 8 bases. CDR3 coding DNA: TGTGCCAGCAGATTGCAGGGACAGGGGTCGGTGGGGGGCTACACCTTC. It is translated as CASRLQGQGSVGGYTF.

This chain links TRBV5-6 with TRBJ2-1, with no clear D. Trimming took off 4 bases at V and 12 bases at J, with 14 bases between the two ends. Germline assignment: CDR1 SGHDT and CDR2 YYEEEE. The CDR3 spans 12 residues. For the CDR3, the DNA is TGTGCCAGCAGCCCCAACACCGGCGGGCAGTTCTTC. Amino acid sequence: CASSPNTGGQFF.

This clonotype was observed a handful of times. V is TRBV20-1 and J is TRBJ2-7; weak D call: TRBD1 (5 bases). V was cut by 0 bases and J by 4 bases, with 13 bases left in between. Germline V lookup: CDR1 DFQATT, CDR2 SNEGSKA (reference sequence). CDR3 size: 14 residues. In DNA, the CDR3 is TGCAGTGCTAGAGAAGGGGCACACATTTACGAGCAGTACTTC. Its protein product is CSAREGAHIYEQYF.

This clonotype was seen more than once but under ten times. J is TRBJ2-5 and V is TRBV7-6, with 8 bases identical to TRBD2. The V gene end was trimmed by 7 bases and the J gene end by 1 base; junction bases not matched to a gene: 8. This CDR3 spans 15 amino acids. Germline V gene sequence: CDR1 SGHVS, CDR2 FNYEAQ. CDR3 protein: CASIPLAGPQETQYF. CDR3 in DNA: TGTGCCAGCATCCCCCTAGCGGGCCCCCAAGAGACCCAGTACTTC.

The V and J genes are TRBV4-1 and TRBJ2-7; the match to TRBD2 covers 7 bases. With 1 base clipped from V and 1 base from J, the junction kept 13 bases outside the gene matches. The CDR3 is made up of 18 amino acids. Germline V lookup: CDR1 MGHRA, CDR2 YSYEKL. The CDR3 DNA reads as TGCGCCAGCAGCCAAGCTAGGATTGGGGAGGGGCGGTCCTACGAGCAGTACTTC. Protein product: CASSQARIGEGRSYEQYF.

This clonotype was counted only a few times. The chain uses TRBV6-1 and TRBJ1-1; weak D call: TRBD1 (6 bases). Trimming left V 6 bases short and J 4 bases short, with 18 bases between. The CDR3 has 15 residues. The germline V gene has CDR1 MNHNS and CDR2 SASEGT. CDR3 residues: CASSLRLRGVTEAFF. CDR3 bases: TGTGCCAGCAGCCTACGCCTGAGGGGGGTCACTGAAGCTTTCTTT.

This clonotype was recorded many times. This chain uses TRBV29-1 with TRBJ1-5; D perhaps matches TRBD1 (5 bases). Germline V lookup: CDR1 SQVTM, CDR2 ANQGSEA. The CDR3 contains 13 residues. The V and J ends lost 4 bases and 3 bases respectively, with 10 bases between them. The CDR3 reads CSVGGFNNQPQHF. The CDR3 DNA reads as TGCAGCGTTGGGGGGTTTAACAATCAGCCCCAGCATTTT.

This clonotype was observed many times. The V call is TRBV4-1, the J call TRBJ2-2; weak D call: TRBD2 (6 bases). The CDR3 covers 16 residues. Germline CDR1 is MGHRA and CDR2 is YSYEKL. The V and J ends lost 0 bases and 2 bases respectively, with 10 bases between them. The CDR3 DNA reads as TGCGCCAGCAGCCAAGATCCGGGAGTTAACACCGGGGAGCTGTTTTTT. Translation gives CASSQDPGVNTGELFF.

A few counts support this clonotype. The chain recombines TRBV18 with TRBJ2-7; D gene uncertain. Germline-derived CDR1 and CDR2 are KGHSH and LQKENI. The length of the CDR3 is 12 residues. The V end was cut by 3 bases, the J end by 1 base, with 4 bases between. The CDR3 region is CASSPKSYEQYF. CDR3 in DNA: TGTGCCAGCTCACCCAAATCCTACGAGCAGTACTTC.

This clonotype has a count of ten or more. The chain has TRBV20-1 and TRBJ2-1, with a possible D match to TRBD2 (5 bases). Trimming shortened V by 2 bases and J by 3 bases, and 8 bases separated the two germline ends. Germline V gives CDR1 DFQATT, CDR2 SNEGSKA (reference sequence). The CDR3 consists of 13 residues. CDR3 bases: TGCAGTGCTAGACGGGGAGACTACAATGAGCAGTTCTTC. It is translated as CSARRGDYNEQFF.

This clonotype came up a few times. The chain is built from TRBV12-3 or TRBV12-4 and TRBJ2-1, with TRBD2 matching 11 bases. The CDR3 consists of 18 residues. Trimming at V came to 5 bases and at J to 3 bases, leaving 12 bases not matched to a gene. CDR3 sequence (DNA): TGTGCCAGCAGTCGACCGATATTAGCGGGAGGGGGCTACAATGAGCAGTTCTTC. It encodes CASSRPILAGGGYNEQFF.

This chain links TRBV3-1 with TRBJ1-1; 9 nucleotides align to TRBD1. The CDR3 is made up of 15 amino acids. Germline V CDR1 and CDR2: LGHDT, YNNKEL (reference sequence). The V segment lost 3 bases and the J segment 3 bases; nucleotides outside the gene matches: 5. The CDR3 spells CASSHSTGGHTEAFF. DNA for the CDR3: TGTGCCAGCAGCCATTCCACAGGGGGCCACACTGAAGCTTTCTTT.

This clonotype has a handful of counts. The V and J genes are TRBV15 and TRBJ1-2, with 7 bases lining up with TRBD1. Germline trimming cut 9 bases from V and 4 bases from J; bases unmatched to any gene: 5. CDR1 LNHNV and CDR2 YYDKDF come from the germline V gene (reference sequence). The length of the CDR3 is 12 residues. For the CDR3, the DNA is TGTGCCACATACGACAGGGTCTATGGCTACACCTTC. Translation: CATYDRVYGYTF.